The present entry profiles one T cell receptor beta chain with its context. This CDR3 is 15 amino acids long. The germline CDR1 and CDR2 sequences are GTSNPN and SVGIG (reference sequence). The junction had 9 bases not matched to a gene; V was cut back by 1 base and J by 10 bases. The data were obtained in a study of T cell changes during pregnancy in multiple sclerosis. Generated by immunoSEQ multiplex PCR, the TCRdb table keeps only in-frame clones and is missing some. The profile shows 45,000 to 50,000 clones, roughly nine tenths of them singletons. The sample in question was CD4+ T cells from peripheral blood mononuclear cells, obtained in the second trimester of pregnancy. This rearrangement joins TRBV30 to TRBJ1-6, with 8 positions matching TRBD1. The sequence was collected from a female donor in good health, enrolled as a control in a pregnancy study. CDR3 DNA sequence: TGTGCCTGGAGTGCTGGACAGGGTTACTCCTCACCCCTCCACTTT. It is translated as CAWSAGQGYSSPLHF.